Shown below are 18 T cell receptor beta chains from a single sample sequenced in a study of beta chain features in type 1 diabetes. Isolated RNA was reverse transcribed in full, so expressed TCRB transcripts were sequenced. Measured with immunoSEQ multiplex PCR; TCRdb has only the in-frame clones, and not every one. This sample yields under 500,000 clones, of which around 30% are seen a single time; 0.05% to 0.065% belongs to the top ten. Sequencing used naive CD4+ T cells from blood. Receptor source: a man between 18 and 29 years old in good health.

The chain recombines TRBV25-1 with TRBJ2-3; 7 bases match TRBD2. CDR1 is MGHDK and CDR2 is SYGVNS in the germline V gene. The CDR3 contains 15 residues. Germline trimming cut 5 bases from V and 3 bases from J; bases unmatched to any gene: 8. The CDR3, as DNA: TGTGCCAGCAGTCGACTAGCAGGCCTTACAGATACGCAGTATTTT. This translates into CASSRLAGLTDTQYF.

This clone was found a few times. This chain uses TRBV6-5 with TRBJ2-3, with 7 bases identical to TRBD2. J was trimmed by 6 bases and V by 2 bases; bases with no gene match: 5. CDR3 length: 14 residues. From germline, CDR1 is MNHEY and CDR2 SVGAGI. In DNA, the CDR3 is TGTGCCAGCAGTTACACCCTTAGCGGGGATACGCAGTATTTT. Translated: CASSYTLSGDTQYF.

The rearrangement links TRBV30 to TRBJ2-7; the match to TRBD1 covers 9 bases. This CDR3 contains 14 residues. The germline V gene encodes CDR1 GTSNPN and CDR2 SVGIG (reference sequence). V lost 4 bases, J lost 5 bases, and 9 bases stayed unmatched. The chain's CDR3 is CAWTAGQGKNEQYF. In DNA, the CDR3 is TGTGCCTGGACCGCGGGACAGGGAAAAAACGAGCAGTACTTC.

This clone was seen more than once but under ten times. The genes are TRBV7-9 and TRBJ2-5, with a tentative D call TRBD1 (5 bases). CDR1 is SEHNR and CDR2 is FQNEAQ in the germline V gene (reference sequence). The ends were cut back, 0 bases at V and 1 base at J, with 9 bases in the middle. CDR3 length: 15 amino acids. As DNA, the CDR3 is TGTGCCAGCAGCTTAGCGATGGGGCGCCAAGAGACCCAGTACTTC. Translating gives CASSLAMGRQETQYF. Together with reference TRBV7-9 and TRBJ2-5, the CDR3 gives the full variable domain: DTGVSQNPRHKITKRGQNVTFRCDPISEHNRLYWYRQTLGQGPEFLTYFQNEAQLEKSRLLSDRFSAERPKGSFSTLEIQRTEQGDSAMYLCASSLAMGRQETQYFGPGTRLLVL.

The chain links TRBV15 to TRBJ2-7; tentatively, D is TRBD2 (5 bases). Germline V gene sequence: CDR1 LNHNV, CDR2 YYDKDF (reference sequence). The CDR3 loop spans 15 amino acids. Trimming stripped 0 bases from V and 3 bases from J, with 12 bases between. DNA for the CDR3: TGTGCCACCAGCAGAGATTCCGGGATAATCTACGAGCAGTACTTC. The encoded protein is CATSRDSGIIYEQYF.

This clone came up a few times. The rearrangement uses TRBV29-1 and TRBJ2-4, with 10 positions matching TRBD1. The CDR3 contains 13 residues. Germline V gene data show CDR1 as SQVTM and CDR2 as ANQGSEA. V dropped 4 bases and J dropped 7; count of bases not matched to a gene: 4. The CDR3 DNA is TGCAGCGTTGGGGACAGGGGTTTGAACATTCAGTACTTC. Translated, it gives CSVGDRGLNIQYF.

This clone turned up a few times. V usage is TRBV2 and J usage is TRBJ2-1; D possibly matches TRBD1 or TRBD2 (5 bases each). The germline CDR1 and CDR2 sequences are SNHLY and FYNNEI. The CDR3 is 16 residues long. V was clipped by 7 bases and J by 6 bases, with 22 bases between them. The CDR3 coding sequence is TGTGCCAGCATTCCGGAGGTGGCAGGGTTTATCAATGAGCAGTTCTTC. It is translated as CASIPEVAGFINEQFF.

This clone was found a few times. The V and J genes are TRBV25-1 and TRBJ2-1; the D is unclear. The ends were cut back, 1 base at V and 6 bases at J, with 7 bases in the middle. The germline V gene has CDR1 MGHDK and CDR2 SYGVNS. The CDR3 is made up of 13 amino acids. DNA of the CDR3: TGTGCCAGCAGTGAATCCTGGCGCAATGAGCAGTTCTTC. This encodes CASSESWRNEQFF.

This clone turned up a few times. V and J are TRBV7-3 and TRBJ2-1; 10 nucleotides agree with TRBD2. This CDR3 spans 16 amino acids. V lost 4 bases and J lost 7; bases outside the gene matches: 10. Germline assignment: CDR1 SGHTA and CDR2 FQGTGA. The chain's CDR3 is CASSSSLAGAPNEQFF. In DNA form, the CDR3 reads TGTGCCAGCAGCTCCTCTCTAGCGGGAGCCCCTAATGAGCAGTTCTTC.

This clone was picked up a small number of times. This sequence joins TRBV7-3 and TRBJ2-3; tentative D call: TRBD2 (6 bases). The CDR3 contains 17 residues. Germline values: CDR1 SGHTA, CDR2 FQGTGA. V dropped 0 bases and J dropped 1 base, with 14 bases sitting between them. CDR3 DNA sequence: TGTGCCAGCAGCTTAACGCAAAGCGGGCGTGGCACAGATACGCAGTATTTT. This gives the protein CASSLTQSGRGTDTQYF.

This clone was seen only a few times. The gene calls are TRBV4-1 and TRBJ2-1, with 9 nucleotides matching TRBD2. The V gene end was trimmed by 5 bases and the J gene end by 4 bases; junction bases not matched to a gene: 9. The CDR3 runs to 16 residues. The V gene's germline CDR1 is MGHRA and CDR2 YSYEKL. The CDR3 nucleotides read TGCGCCAGCAGCATACTTAGCGGGAGAGGGTACAATGAGCAGTTCTTC. Translating gives CASSILSGRGYNEQFF.

This rearrangement joins TRBV7-2 to TRBJ1-1; D not resolved. Germline CDR1 and CDR2: SGHTA and FQGNSA. Trimming cost V 3 bases and J 13 bases, with 12 bases left between them. This CDR3 spans 11 amino acids. This chain's CDR3 is CASSFGNRCFF. The CDR3 DNA reads as TGTGCCAGCAGCTTCGGGAATCGGTGTTTCTTT. Supplemented by reference TRBV7-2 and TRBJ1-1, the full variable domain reads GAGVSQSPSNKVTEKGKDVELRCDPISGHTALYWYRQSLGQGLEFLIYFQGNSAPDKSGLPSDRFSAERTGGSVSTLTIQRTQQEDSAVYLCASSFGNRCFFGQGTRLTVV.

The chain uses TRBV5-1 and TRBJ2-3, with D perhaps TRBD2 (6 bases). The germline V gene has CDR1 SGHRS and CDR2 YFSETQ. V dropped 0 bases and J dropped 4 bases, with 12 bases sitting between them. The CDR3 totals 15 residues. Written as DNA, the CDR3 is TGCGCCAGCAGCTTGGTCGGGAGTGGGTCAGATACGCAGTATTTT. Amino acids: CASSLVGSGSDTQYF.

In the case of this clone: Other DNA sequences in the same sample also yield this CDR3. The chain links TRBV6-1 to TRBJ2-3; D is uncertain. The CDR3 length is 15 residues. V lost 1 base and J 0 bases, leaving 8 bases between the germline ends. The germline V gene encodes CDR1 MNHNS and CDR2 SASEGT. The CDR3 bases are TGTGCCAGCAGTGAAGTGGGCGTGAGCACAGATACGCAGTATTTT. It encodes CASSEVGVSTDTQYF.

This clone has only a few counts. V is TRBV29-1 and J is TRBJ2-1; the match to TRBD2 covers 7 bases. The CDR3 runs to 15 residues. Germline loops: CDR1 SQVTM, CDR2 ANQGSEA. J gave up 2 bases and V 5 bases, and 9 bases lay outside the gene matches. CDR3 sequence reads: CSVIPGLGAYNEQFF. The CDR3 nucleotides read TGCAGCGTTATACCCGGACTAGGGGCCTACAATGAGCAGTTCTTC.

The gene calls are TRBV30 and TRBJ2-1, with 11 bases fitting TRBD2. The V gene's germline CDR1 is GTSNPN and CDR2 SVGIG (reference sequence). The junction had 7 bases not matched to a gene; V was cut back by 1 base and J by 5 bases. The CDR3 totals 16 residues. CDR3 DNA sequence: TGTGCCTGGAGTGGCAGGACTAGCGGGTTCCACAATGAGCAGTTCTTC. Translated: CAWSGRTSGFHNEQFF.

The chain uses TRBV27 and TRBJ2-5; unclear D gene. The CDR3 runs to 13 residues. V was clipped by 2 bases and J by 3 bases, with 7 bases between them. Germline V gives CDR1 MNHEY, CDR2 SMNVEV (reference sequence). CDR3 amino acids: CASSLIAEETQYF. Here the CDR3 DNA reads TGTGCCAGCAGTTTAATTGCGGAAGAGACCCAGTACTTC.

This clone has only a few counts. The chain links TRBV14 to TRBJ2-1; D gene unclear. The CDR3 length is 13 residues. V lost 2 bases and J 1 base, leaving 3 bases between the germline ends. The V gene's germline CDR1 is SGHDN and CDR2 FVKESK. The CDR3 region is CASSQRSYNEQFF. DNA for the CDR3: TGTGCCAGCAGCCAACGGTCCTACAATGAGCAGTTCTTC.